Following are 11 T cell receptor beta chains from one sample sequenced in a study of T cell repertoires in cytomegalovirus infection. Antigens of these TCRs are unknown. In TCRdb, the reads were re-called with MiXCR into one record per CDR3 protein. The sample has roughly 500,000 distinct CDR3 sequences, 30% to 35% seen once; the top ten hold 17%. Sequences were derived from cultured PBMCs, sampled from culture after CMV antigen stimulation. All receptors come from a human donor in good health (CMV status not recorded). Some clones in this sample may be carry-over from other donors' samples.

The V call is TRBV10-3, the J call TRBJ2-1; 7 bases map to TRBD1. J lost 0 bases, V lost 4 bases, and 6 bases had no gene match. Germline V gene sequence: CDR1 ENHRY, CDR2 SYGVKD. The length of the CDR3 is 16 residues. The CDR3 DNA reads as TGTGCCATCAGTGGGATGACAGGGCGCTCCTACAATGAGCAGTTCTTC. Translating gives CAISGMTGRSYNEQFF.

In its sample, this clonotype was seen a few times. The chain uses TRBV24-1 and TRBJ2-1; TRBD1 matches 8 bases. This CDR3 is built from 16 residues. Trimming cost V 2 bases and J 5 bases; bases outside gene matches: 7. Germline V CDR1 and CDR2: KGHDR, SFDVKD. The CDR3 bases are TGTGCCACCAGTGATTCGACAGGGGCTTGGAACAATGAGCAGTTCTTC. Translated, it gives CATSDSTGAWNNEQFF.

This chain links TRBV4-2 with TRBJ2-7; a possible D gene is TRBD2 (5 bases). This CDR3 has 16 amino acids. Germline CDR1 and CDR2: LGHNA and YNFKEQ. V lost 0 bases, J lost 6 bases, and 18 bases lay in between. CDR3 residues: CASSQDRRTLAVEQYF. CDR3 DNA sequence: TGTGCCAGCAGCCAAGATCGTAGAACTCTAGCCGTCGAGCAGTACTTC.

This clonotype was seen a few times. The V gene is TRBV7-9, the J gene TRBJ1-1; TRBD1 aligns across 7 bases. Unmatched junction bases numbered 10, after V lost 5 bases and J lost 1 base. Germline V CDR1 and CDR2: SEHNR, FQNEAQ (reference sequence). The CDR3 length is 16 residues. The CDR3 here is CASSRLNRGRNTEAFF. CDR3 bases: TGTGCCAGCAGCCGACTTAACAGGGGCCGGAACACTGAAGCTTTCTTT.

This chain joins TRBV4-1 and TRBJ2-1; 11 nucleotides match TRBD2. CDR1 is MGHRA, CDR2 YSYEKL, per germline. This CDR3 has 16 amino acids. With V trimmed by 2 bases and J by 2 bases, 2 bases remained unmatched. The chain's CDR3 is CASSQYSGRAYNEQFF. CDR3 DNA: TGCGCCAGCAGCCAATATAGCGGGAGGGCCTACAATGAGCAGTTCTTC.

This clonotype was picked up a small number of times. The chain combines TRBV30 with TRBJ1-6; D remains ambiguous. Germline-derived CDR1 and CDR2 are GTSNPN and SVGIG (reference sequence). The V end lost 0 bases, the J end lost 15 bases, and 9 bases lay between the germline ends. CDR3 length: 11 amino acids. CDR3 protein: CAWSVMVDLHF. CDR3 coding DNA: TGTGCCTGGAGTGTAATGGTGGACCTCCACTTT.

This clonotype was counted at least ten times. The V call is TRBV7-2, the J call TRBJ2-1; D perhaps matches TRBD2 (6 bases). This CDR3 spans 14 amino acids. Germline loops: CDR1 SGHTA, CDR2 FQGNSA. V lost 4 bases and J 12 bases, leaving 19 bases between the germline ends. The CDR3 DNA follows: TGTGCCAGCAGCTCAGGACTAAATATCCTTGGGCAGTTCTTC. It specifies CASSSGLNILGQFF.

This clonotype was seen just once. The rearrangement joins TRBV28 to TRBJ1-1, with D perhaps matching TRBD1 (5 bases). This CDR3 is 15 amino acids long. CDR1 and CDR2 (germline): MDHEN, SYDVKM. The V and J ends lost 6 bases and 2 bases respectively, with 16 bases between them. The CDR3 loop is CASRPGRVANTEAFF. The DNA for the CDR3 is TGTGCCAGCAGACCTGGCAGGGTGGCAAACACTGAAGCTTTCTTT. The variable domain in full, completed from reference TRBV28 and TRBJ1-1, reads DVKVTQSSRYLVKRTGEKVFLECVQDMDHENMFWYRQDPGLGLRLIYFSYDVKMKEKGDIPEGYSVSREKKERFSLILESASTNQTSMYLCASRPGRVANTEAFFGQGTRLTVV.

CDR3 coding DNA: TGTGCCAGCAGTCCCCAGGTGGTGGCTGAAGCTTTCTTT. Protein sequence: CASSPQVVAEAFF. This sequence joins TRBV12-3 or TRBV12-4 and TRBJ1-1, with D hard to call. The CDR3 loop spans 13 amino acids. V was trimmed by 5 bases and J by 6 bases, leaving 13 bases between them.

This clonotype was seen more than once but under ten times. This chain links TRBV19 with TRBJ1-2, with a possible D match to TRBD1 (6 bases). The V end was cut by 9 bases, the J end by 1 base, with 15 bases between. Germline assignment: CDR1 LNHDA and CDR2 SQIVND (reference sequence). The CDR3 covers 14 residues. CDR3 DNA sequence: TGTGCCAGCCAAACAGGGTTTTTTAACTATGGCTACACCTTC. Protein sequence: CASQTGFFNYGYTF.

The genes are TRBV7-3 and TRBJ2-5, with TRBD2 matching 7 bases. V trimming: 0 bases; J trimming: 2 bases; junction bases outside the gene matches: 3. The CDR3 is 15 residues long. Per the germline V gene, CDR1 is SGHTA and CDR2 is FQGTGA. The chain's CDR3 is CASSLTPGGQETQYF. CDR3 nucleotide sequence: TGTGCCAGCAGCTTAACCCCGGGGGGACAAGAGACCCAGTACTTC.